Following are 18 T cell receptor beta chains from one sample sequenced in a study of cytomegalovirus exposure and HLA in healthy donors listed by TCRdb under 2017. Library generation was performed with the immunoSEQ multiplex PCR assay. For the multiplex PCR, a mixture combining 60 forward primers for TCR Vbeta segments and 13 reverse primers for TCR Jbeta segments was used. The immuneACCESS repertoire file appears here via TCRdb, limited to in-frame rearrangements. These files lack a portion of the clones; in checked studies, under half of the deficit traces to unresolved V genes, and the cause of the others is not known. The sample table contains around 78,000 clones; only one count was recorded for roughly 80% of them. The top ten clonotypes cover approximately 1% of the sample. Sequenced sample: PBMCs. All receptors come from a male donor in good health and CMV-seronegative.

The chain links TRBV5-1 to TRBJ1-1; D remains unclear. V was cut by 4 bases and J by 0 bases, with 10 bases left in between. CDR1 is SGHRS and CDR2 is YFSETQ in the germline V gene. The CDR3 sequence is 14 residues long. CDR3 DNA sequence: TGCGCCAGCAGCAGCAGGATTATGAACACTGAAGCTTTCTTT. Its protein is CASSSRIMNTEAFF. Combining the CDR3 with reference TRBV5-1 and TRBJ1-1 gives the whole variable domain KAGVTQTPRYLIKTRGQQVTLSCSPISGHRSVSWYQQTPGQGLQFLFEYFSETQRNKGNFPGRFSGRQFSNSRSEMNVSTLELGDSALYLCASSSRIMNTEAFFGQGTRLTVV.

The CDR3 region is CASSLEDRQGDQPQHF. For the CDR3, the DNA is TGTGCCAGCAGCTTAGAAGACCGACAGGGCGATCAGCCCCAGCATTTT. The V and J genes are TRBV11-3 and TRBJ1-5; 7 bases are a match to TRBD1. The CDR3 contains 16 residues. V was clipped by 0 bases and J by 5 bases; unmatched bases: 7. The V gene's germline CDR1 is SGHNT and CDR2 YENEEA.

This clone was seen more than once but under ten times. The chain combines TRBV5-6 with TRBJ1-5; D might be TRBD1 (5 bases). The CDR3 has 13 amino acids. Trimming removed 5 bases at V and 8 bases at J, with 14 bases between. CDR1 SGHDT and CDR2 YYEEEE come from the germline V gene. The CDR3 coding sequence is TGTGCCAGCAGTTCGGACCCGGGGGAGCCCCAGCATTTT. It yields the protein CASSSDPGEPQHF. The complete variable domain, with remaining parts taken from reference TRBV5-6 and TRBJ1-5, reads DAGVTQSPTHLIKTRGQQVTLRCSPKSGHDTVSWYQQALGQGPQFIFQYYEEEERQRGNFPDRFSGHQFPNYSSELNVNALLLGDSALYLCASSSDPGEPQHFGDGTRLSIL.

The V gene is TRBV19, the J gene TRBJ2-2, with a possible D match to TRBD2 (6 bases). The CDR3 runs 13 residues. In germline, CDR1 is LNHDA, CDR2 SQIVND (reference sequence). Here the CDR3 DNA reads TGTGGAACCGCTAGCGTAAGCACCGGGGAGCTGTTTTTT. Amino acids: CGTASVSTGELFF.

The chain recombines TRBV5-1 with TRBJ1-2; D gene ambiguous. The CDR3 runs to 13 residues. Between the trimmed V and J ends, which lost 3 bases and 5 bases, there was a span of 11 bases. Germline V CDR1 and CDR2: SGHRS, YFSETQ. The CDR3, as DNA: TGCGCCAGCAGCTATGACGGGGATTATGGCTACACCTTC. It translates to CASSYDGDYGYTF.

This chain joins TRBV29-1 and TRBJ2-7; D unresolved. This CDR3 comprises 11 residues. Germline values: CDR1 SQVTM, CDR2 ANQGSEA. V was pared by 5 bases and J by 2 bases, with 7 bases between. DNA of the CDR3: TGCAGCGTTAACTTCGCCTACGAGCAGTACTTC. It yields the protein CSVNFAYEQYF.

The V call is TRBV7-9, the J call TRBJ2-6; D perhaps matches TRBD2 (7 bases). The CDR3 spans 17 residues. Per the germline V gene, CDR1 is SEHNR and CDR2 is FQNEAQ (reference sequence). The V end lost 4 bases, the J end lost 2 bases, and 15 bases lay between the germline ends. CDR3 amino acids: CASSYSGEGTGANVLTF. The CDR3 DNA sequence: TGTGCCAGCAGCTACTCAGGGGAGGGGACTGGGGCCAACGTCCTGACTTTC.

The chain employs TRBV5-4 and TRBJ2-1; D is perhaps TRBD1 (5 bases). Germline assignment: CDR1 SGHNT and CDR2 YYREEE (reference sequence). Trimming took 2 bases from V and 9 from J, leaving 12 bases between them. The CDR3 is made up of 13 amino acids. CDR3 protein: CASSLSSQGEQFF. CDR3 nucleotides: TGTGCCAGCAGCTTAAGTAGTCAGGGTGAGCAGTTCTTC.

The chain links TRBV4-1 to TRBJ1-4, with D possibly being TRBD1 (5 bases). The CDR3 runs to 15 residues. CDR1 is MGHRA, CDR2 YSYEKL, per germline. V was pared by 2 bases and J by 1 base, with 8 bases between. Here the CDR3 DNA reads TGCGCCAGCAGCCAAACGACAGTAACTAATGAAAAACTGTTTTTT. Its protein is CASSQTTVTNEKLFF.

The table lists this clone with a count of one. In DNA, the CDR3 is TGTGCCAGTAGTGCCAATACAGGGGGCGAGCAGTACTTC. Its protein product is CASSANTGGEQYF. The J gene is TRBJ2-7, the V gene TRBV19; 8 positions agree with TRBD1. CDR1 is LNHDA and CDR2 is SQIVND in the germline V gene (reference sequence). The CDR3 is made up of 13 amino acids. The J segment lost 6 bases and the V segment lost 5 bases, leaving 6 bases of the junction unmatched. The complete variable domain, with remaining parts taken from reference TRBV19 and TRBJ2-7, reads DGGITQSPKYLFRKEGQNVTLSCEQNLNHDAMYWYRQDPGQGLRLIYYSQIVNDFQKGDIAEGYSVSREKKESFPLTVTSAQKNPTAFYLCASSANTGGEQYFGPGTRLTVT.

V usage is TRBV19 and J usage is TRBJ1-3; D gene uncertain. The CDR3 covers 17 residues. CDR1 is LNHDA and CDR2 is SQIVND in the germline V gene (reference sequence). Trimming pared 7 bases from V and 3 bases from J, leaving 22 bases between. The CDR3 here is CASTQRVNGGLGNTIYF. The CDR3 DNA reads as TGTGCCAGTACGCAGAGGGTGAATGGTGGACTTGGAAACACCATATATTTT.

This clone was observed a handful of times. The rearrangement uses TRBV9 and TRBJ2-3; 12 nucleotides agree with TRBD2. CDR1 is SGDLS, CDR2 YYNGEE, per germline. V trimming: 6 bases; J trimming: 6 bases; junction bases outside the gene matches: 8. The CDR3 loop spans 15 amino acids. The CDR3 spells CASTGLAGFGDTQYF. For the CDR3, the DNA is TGTGCCAGCACCGGACTAGCGGGGTTCGGGGATACGCAGTATTTT.

J is TRBJ2-5 and V is TRBV4-1; perhaps TRBD1 as D (6 bases). The CDR3 consists of 15 residues. Trimming stripped 4 bases from V and 0 bases from J, with 12 bases between. CDR1 MGHRA and CDR2 YSYEKL come from the germline V gene. In nucleotides, the CDR3 is TGCGCCAGCAGCCCCTTTGGACAGTACCAAGAGACCCAGTACTTC. Its protein is CASSPFGQYQETQYF.

CDR3 in amino acids: CASAASPTTNEKLFF. The CDR3 DNA follows: TGTGCCAGCGCGGCCAGTCCCACAACTAATGAAAAACTGTTTTTT. This sequence joins TRBV7-8 and TRBJ1-4; no definite D call. The CDR3 has 15 amino acids. V was clipped by 8 bases and J by 0 bases, with 13 bases between them. Germline CDR1 reads SGHVS; CDR2 reads FQNEAQ.

CDR3 residues: CASSLTPLEKTQYF. The CDR3 bases are TGCGCCAGCAGCTTGACCCCCCTCGAGAAGACCCAGTACTTC. V and J are TRBV5-1 and TRBJ2-5; D unresolved. The germline V gene encodes CDR1 SGHRS and CDR2 YFSETQ. Trimming removed 1 base at V and 6 bases at J, with 13 bases between. This CDR3 region has 14 residues.

This clone was recorded a few times. This sequence joins TRBV5-1 and TRBJ1-1; possible D gene TRBD1, 6 bases. V lost 4 bases, J lost 1 base, and 17 bases lay in between. Germline V lookup: CDR1 SGHRS, CDR2 YFSETQ. This CDR3 region has 16 residues. The CDR3 region has the DNA TGCGCCAGCAGCGCTCCGGGACGGACAGCGAACACTGAAGCTTTCTTT. Protein: CASSAPGRTANTEAFF. The full variable domain, completed using reference TRBV5-1 and TRBJ1-1, is KAGVTQTPRYLIKTRGQQVTLSCSPISGHRSVSWYQQTPGQGLQFLFEYFSETQRNKGNFPGRFSGRQFSNSRSEMNVSTLELGDSALYLCASSAPGRTANTEAFFGQGTRLTVV.

The chain combines TRBV18 with TRBJ2-3, with 13 bases that match TRBD2. This CDR3 spans 16 amino acids. Unmatched junction bases numbered 9, after V lost 6 bases and J lost 6 bases. Per the germline V gene, CDR1 is KGHSH and CDR2 is LQKENI. CDR3 loop: CASSPGTSGIADTQYF. CDR3 coding DNA: TGTGCCAGCTCCCCCGGGACTAGCGGGATTGCGGATACGCAGTATTTT.

This sequence joins TRBV19 and TRBJ1-2; D possibly corresponds to TRBD1 (6 bases). Trimming shortened V by 5 bases and J by 4 bases, and 17 bases separated the two germline ends. Germline CDR1 and CDR2: LNHDA and SQIVND (reference sequence). The CDR3 loop spans 15 amino acids. CDR3 in amino acids: CASSLTGSGPYGYTF. In nucleotides, the CDR3 is TGTGCCAGTAGTCTAACAGGGTCGGGCCCCTATGGCTACACCTTC.